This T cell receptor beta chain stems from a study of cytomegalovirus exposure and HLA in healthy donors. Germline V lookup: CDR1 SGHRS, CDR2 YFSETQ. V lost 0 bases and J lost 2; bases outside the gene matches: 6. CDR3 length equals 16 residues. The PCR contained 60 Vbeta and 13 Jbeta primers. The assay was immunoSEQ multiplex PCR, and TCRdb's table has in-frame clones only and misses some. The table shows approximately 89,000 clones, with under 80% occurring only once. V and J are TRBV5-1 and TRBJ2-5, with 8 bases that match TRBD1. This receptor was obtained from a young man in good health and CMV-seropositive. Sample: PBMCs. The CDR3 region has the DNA TGCGCCAGCAGCTTGGTCGGCAGGGGGCGGCAAGAGACCCAGTACTTC. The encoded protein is CASSLVGRGRQETQYF.